A selection of T cell receptor beta chains follows, all from one sample in a study of T cells after posttransplantation cyclophosphamide. Some clones are missing from TCRdb's copy, which holds only in-frame ones; the method was immunoSEQ multiplex PCR. Recorded here are 20,000 to 30,000 clones, none singletons. Input material: PBMCs. Receptors were obtained from a woman in her forties or fifties in good health, CMV-negative, and a related stem cell transplant donor. The CDR3 runs from the conserved cysteine through the conserved F or W. The D gene is left open where the match is weak. Size is stated as once, few or many counts, or a class when the clone is expanded.

v_call: TRBV14
d_call: TRBD1
clone_size: many
j_call: TRBJ1-1
cdr3_aa: CASSQGTGVWTEAFF
cdr3_nt: TGTGCCAGCAGCCAAGGGACAGGGGTTTGGACTGAAGCTTTCTTT

v_call: TRBV7-2
d_call: -
clone_size: many
j_call: TRBJ1-2
cdr3_aa: CASSLGTRDGYTF
cdr3_nt: TGTGCCAGCAGCCTCGGGACACGGGACGGCTACACCTTC

v_call: TRBV6-1
d_call: TRBD2
clone_size: many
j_call: TRBJ2-1
cdr3_aa: CASSVSGTDNEQFF
cdr3_nt: TGTGCCAGCAGTGTTAGCGGGACCGACAATGAGCAGTTCTTC

v_call: TRBV9
d_call: -
clone_size: many
j_call: TRBJ1-1
cdr3_aa: CASSAFRSTEAFF
cdr3_nt: TGTGCCAGCAGCGCCTTCCGGAGCACTGAAGCTTTCTTT

v_call: TRBV18
d_call: -
clone_size: many
j_call: TRBJ1-1
cdr3_aa: CASSPNRGNTEAFF
cdr3_nt: TGTGCCAGCTCGCCAAATAGGGGGAACACTGAAGCTTTCTTT

v_call: TRBV15
d_call: -
clone_size: many
j_call: TRBJ1-4
cdr3_aa: CATSREATNEKLFF
cdr3_nt: TGTGCCACCAGCAGGGAGGCAACTAATGAAAAACTGTTTTTT

v_call: TRBV11-1
d_call: -
clone_size: many
j_call: TRBJ2-1
cdr3_aa: CASSLEPGEDEQFF
cdr3_nt: TGTGCCAGCAGCTTAGAGCCGGGAGAAGATGAGCAGTTCTTC

v_call: TRBV15
d_call: TRBD2
clone_size: many
j_call: TRBJ2-1
cdr3_aa: CATSPTSGAHNEQFF
cdr3_nt: TGTGCCACCAGCCCGACTAGCGGGGCCCACAATGAGCAGTTCTTC

v_call: TRBV29-1
d_call: -
clone_size: many
j_call: TRBJ2-7
cdr3_aa: CSVGARGSSEQYF
cdr3_nt: TGCAGCGTCGGCGCCAGGGGATCGTCCGAGCAGTACTTC

v_call: TRBV5-1
d_call: -
clone_size: many
j_call: TRBJ2-3
cdr3_aa: CASSFGRGTDTQYF
cdr3_nt: TGCGCCAGCAGCTTCGGTAGAGGCACAGATACGCAGTATTTT

v_call: TRBV5-1
d_call: TRBD1
clone_size: many
j_call: TRBJ1-6
cdr3_aa: CASSYSGTDYNSPLHF
cdr3_nt: TGCGCCAGCAGCTATTCCGGGACAGACTATAATTCACCCCTCCACTTT

v_call: TRBV12-2
d_call: -
clone_size: many
j_call: TRBJ2-7
cdr3_aa: CASRLGTSGSYEQYF
cdr3_nt: TGTGCAAGTCGCTTGGGGACTAGCGGGAGTTACGAGCAGTACTTC